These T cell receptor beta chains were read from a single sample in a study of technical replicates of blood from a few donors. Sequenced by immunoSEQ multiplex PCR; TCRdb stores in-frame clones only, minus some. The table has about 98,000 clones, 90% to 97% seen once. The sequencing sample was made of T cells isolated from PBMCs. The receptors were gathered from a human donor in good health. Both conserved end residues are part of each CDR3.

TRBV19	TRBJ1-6	CASRQGFDNSPLHF
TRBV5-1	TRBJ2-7	CASSLWGQGARYHEQYF
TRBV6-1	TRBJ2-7	CASSERQTGGYEQYF
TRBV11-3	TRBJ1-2	CASSLNWDSARYGYTF
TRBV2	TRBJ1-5	CASSERAANPNQPQHF
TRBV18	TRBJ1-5	CASSPGAGGNQPQHF
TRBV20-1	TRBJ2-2	CSAKSGGELFF
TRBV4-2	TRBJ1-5	CASSQEVGQGYQPQHF
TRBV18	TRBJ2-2	CASSPYGTGANTGELFF
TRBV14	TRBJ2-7	CASSQFRERNTYYEQYF
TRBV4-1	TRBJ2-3	CASSQVGLGTDTQYF
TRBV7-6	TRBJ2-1	CASSLGGPGSLINEQFF
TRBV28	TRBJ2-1	CASSPGDRGFIEQFF
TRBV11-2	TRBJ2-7	CASSNSGGELYIYEQYF
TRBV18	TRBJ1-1	CASSPSLRGQGKPGDTEAFF
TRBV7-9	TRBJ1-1	CASSVFPGQGAGKNTEAFF
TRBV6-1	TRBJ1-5	CASSEARLQPQHF
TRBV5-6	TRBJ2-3	CASSLFPSGKSTDTQYF
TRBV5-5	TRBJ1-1	CASRELVGPNTEAFF
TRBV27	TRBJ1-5	CASSPGTPYSNQPQHF
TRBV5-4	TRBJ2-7	CASSLGGAPYEQYF
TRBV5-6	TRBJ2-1	CASSPPGDEQFF
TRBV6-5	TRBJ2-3	CASSWRTGRGDTQYF
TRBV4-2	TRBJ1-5	CASSLLRDRDGGSNQPQHF
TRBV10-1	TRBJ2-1	CASKPGTGSDEQFF
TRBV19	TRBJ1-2	CASRRQGGFGYTF
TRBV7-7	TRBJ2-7	CASSLFAGREQYF
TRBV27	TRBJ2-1	CASSSSTSGRFYNEQFF
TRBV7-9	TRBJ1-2	CASSLVQNNYGYTF
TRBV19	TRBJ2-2	CASKVLTSGPFPTGELFF
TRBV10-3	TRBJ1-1	CAISDGQNTEAFF
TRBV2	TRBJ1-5	CASSEGSGHQPQHF
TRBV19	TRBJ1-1	CASSTITPGGTEAFF
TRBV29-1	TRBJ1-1	CSVDRGLGTEAFF
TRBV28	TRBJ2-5	CASSSTGVQETQYF
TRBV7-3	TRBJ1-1	CASSSGYNGEAFF
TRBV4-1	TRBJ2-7	CASSQNFERYF
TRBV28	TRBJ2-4	CASSRTGSTKNIQYF
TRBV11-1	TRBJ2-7	CASTAVGEQYF
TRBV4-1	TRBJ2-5	CASSQPTSGRRQETQYF
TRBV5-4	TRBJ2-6	CASSLLSVGANVLTF
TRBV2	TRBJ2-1	CASNLWGGPYNEQFF
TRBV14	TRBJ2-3	CASSPWRELGTDTQYF
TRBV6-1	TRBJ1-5	CASSGGINQPQHF
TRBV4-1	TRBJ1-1	CASSQEELLNTEAFF